This entry lists 16 T cell receptor beta chains sequenced from one sample in a study of T cells in Graves' hyperthyroidism and ophthalmopathy. TCR beta CDR3 sequences were amplified from RNA transcripts. When the TCR CDR3 underwent first-round RT-PCR, the HTBI primer set was used. TCRdb called the multiplex PCR reads again in MiXCR, with one record for every CDR3 protein. The sample has roughly 400,000 distinct CDR3 sequences, over 13% seen once; the top ten hold around 28%. What was sequenced was blood. The receptors here all came from a man aged 45-65 years with Graves' ophthalmopathy.

To note about this clonotype: This CDR3 fails to terminate in the conserved phenylalanine or tryptophan, so it likely reflects a read error. The chain combines TRBV9 with TRBJ2-7; D possibly matches TRBD1 or TRBD2 (5 bases each). CDR3 length: 16 residues. V gave up 4 bases and J gave up 5 bases, with 22 bases separating them. The germline gives CDR1 SGDLS, CDR2 YYNGEE. In DNA, the CDR3 is TGTGCCAGCAGCTACGGGGACCGCGAGACCATCCACGAGCAGTACCTC. Residues: CASSYGDRETIHEQYL.

This clonotype was detected a few times. The V gene is TRBV19, the J gene TRBJ2-4; the match to TRBD1 covers 8 bases. The CDR3 length is 14 residues. Trimming at V came to 3 bases and at J to 8 bases, leaving 6 bases not matched to a gene. Germline V gene lookup returns CDR1 LNHDA and CDR2 SQIVND (reference sequence). CDR3 region: CASSIQGAKDIQYF. The CDR3 bases are TGTGCCAGTAGTATCCAGGGGGCTAAGGACATTCAGTACTTC.

This clonotype occurred a few times. The CDR3 protein is CASSHRTSGSYEQFF. The CDR3 DNA reads as TGCGCCAGCAGCCACCGGACTAGCGGGAGCTATGAGCAGTTCTTC. The chain has TRBV4-1 and TRBJ2-1, with 13 nucleotides matching TRBD2. This CDR3 comprises 15 residues. Trimming at V came to 3 bases and at J to 8 bases, leaving 4 bases not matched to a gene. Germline V lookup: CDR1 MGHRA, CDR2 YSYEKL.

As regards this clonotype: This sequence may be a read error, since a much larger clone differs from it by one base. V and J are TRBV5-1 and TRBJ2-1; weak D call: TRBD1 (6 bases). The germline gives CDR1 SGHRS, CDR2 YFSETQ. CDR3 length equals 16 residues. CDR3 DNA: TGCGCCAGCAGCTTGGCTCTAACTAAGCAGGGGAATGAGCAGCTCTTC. Amino acids: CASSLALTKQGNEQLF.

The rearrangement uses TRBV7-9 and TRBJ2-1; 7 bases agree with TRBD1. The CDR3 extends over 12 amino acids. Germline CDR1 SEHNR, CDR2 FQNEAQ (reference sequence). V lost 10 bases and J lost 8; bases outside the gene matches: 8. The CDR3 sequence is CAISGQAYEQFF. The CDR3 DNA sequence: TGTGCCATCTCCGGACAGGCTTATGAGCAGTTCTTC.

This clonotype was detected only a few times. The chain is built from TRBV6-1 and TRBJ1-5; TRBD1 might be the D (5 bases). With 9 bases removed from V and 5 bases from J, the gap between germline ends came to 14 bases. This CDR3 region has 13 residues. Germline V lookup: CDR1 MNHNS, CDR2 SASEGT. CDR3 DNA sequence: TGTGCCAGTAGGGGAAGTTCGGATCAGCCCCAGCATTTT. Its translation: CASRGSSDQPQHF.

The V and J genes are TRBV19 and TRBJ2-1; D gene ambiguous. The CDR3 sequence is 12 residues long. Germline-derived CDR1 and CDR2 are LNHDA and SQIVND (reference sequence). V was shortened by 3 bases and J by 4 bases, with 4 bases between the two germline ends. The CDR3 coding sequence is TGTGCCAGTAGTATTGTGTACAATGAGCAGTTCTTC. Translated: CASSIVYNEQFF.

This clonotype came up a few times. The J gene is TRBJ2-2, the V gene TRBV6-5; the match to TRBD2 covers 7 bases. Losses at the gene ends were 0 bases for V and 3 bases for J; bases not matched to a gene: 7. Germline V gene lookup returns CDR1 MNHEY and CDR2 SVGAGI. The CDR3 is made up of 17 amino acids. CDR3 nucleotide sequence: TGTGCCAGCAGTTACTCCCGGGCGGGAGTGGACACCGGGGAGCTGTTTTTT. The encoded protein is CASSYSRAGVDTGELFF.

This clonotype was seen more than once but under ten times. Compared with germline, one end of the junction differs, possibly owing to a read error. This chain uses TRBV19 with TRBJ1-1; no firm D call. Germline lookup yields CDR1 LNHDA and CDR2 SQIVND (reference sequence). The CDR3 has 13 residues. This CDR3 reads CASSTKRNTEAFF. In DNA, the CDR3 is TGTGCTAGTAGTACAAAGAGGAACACTGAAGCTTTCTTT. Full variable domain (remainder filled in from reference TRBV19 and TRBJ1-1): DGGITQSPKYLFRKEGQNVTLSCEQNLNHDAMYWYRQDPGQGLRLIYYSQIVNDFQKGDIAEGYSVSREKKESFPLTVTSAQKNPTAFYLCASSTKRNTEAFFGQGTRLTVV.

The chain recombines TRBV7-6 with TRBJ1-3; a weak D match, TRBD1 (5 bases). The CDR3 length is 12 residues. V was cut by 6 bases and J by 3 bases, with 6 bases left in between. The germline CDR1 and CDR2 sequences are SGHVS and FNYEAQ. The CDR3 loop is CASRGDGNTIYF. The CDR3 DNA reads as TGTGCCAGCAGGGGGGATGGAAACACCATATATTTT. The full variable domain, its missing parts supplied by reference TRBV7-6 and TRBJ1-3, is GAGVSQSPRYKVTKRGQDVALRCDPISGHVSLYWYRQALGQGPEFLTYFNYEAQQDKSGLPNDRFSAERPEGSISTLTIQRTEQRDSAMYRCASRGDGNTIYFGEGSWLTVV.

The rearrangement links TRBV9 to TRBJ1-1; 7 positions match TRBD1. The CDR3 is 14 residues long. The V segment lost 3 bases and the J segment 5 bases; nucleotides outside the gene matches: 7. Germline V CDR1 and CDR2: SGDLS, YYNGEE. In nucleotides, the CDR3 is TGTGCCAGCAGCGACCAGGGGGGGGGGACTGAAGCTTTCTTT. It is translated as CASSDQGGGTEAFF. Using reference TRBV9 and TRBJ1-1 for the parts outside the CDR3, the full variable domain is DSGVTQTPKHLITATGQRVTLRCSPRSGDLSVYWYQQSLDQGLQFLIQYYNGEERAKGNILERFSAQQFPDLHSELNLSSLELGDSALYFCASSDQGGGTEAFFGQGTRLTVV.

This chain uses TRBV27 with TRBJ2-5; 8 nucleotides align to TRBD1. V was clipped by 5 bases and J by 5 bases; unmatched bases: 10. Germline assignment: CDR1 MNHEY and CDR2 SMNVEV (reference sequence). CDR3 length: 15 residues. This CDR3 is CASSLTRGQRETQYF. CDR3 sequence (DNA): TGTGCCAGCAGTCTGACCAGGGGGCAGCGGGAGACCCAGTACTTC.

Many counts were recorded for this clonotype. The chain carries TRBV2 and TRBJ2-3; D gene uncertain. There are 19 residues in the CDR3. The germline V and J ends were trimmed by 0 bases and 6 bases, with 25 bases remaining between them. From germline, CDR1 is SNHLY and CDR2 FYNNEI. CDR3 nucleotide sequence: TGTGCCAGCAGTGAAGCGCTAGGACCCATCATTACGCCCCACGATACGCAGTATTTT. Protein product: CASSEALGPIITPHDTQYF.

This clonotype was recorded many times. The gene calls are TRBV12-3 or TRBV12-4 and TRBJ2-2; TRBD2 matches 8 bases. This CDR3 has 18 amino acids. After removal of 5 bases from V and 1 base from J, the junction contained 12 bases not matched to a gene. In DNA, the CDR3 is TGTGCCAGCAGTCAAGAGGCAATAGCGGGGAGGAACACCGGGGAGCTGTTTTTT. Translation: CASSQEAIAGRNTGELFF.

The sample holds many counts of this clonotype. J is TRBJ2-5 and V is TRBV3-1; D possibly corresponds to TRBD1 (6 bases). CDR3 length: 15 amino acids. Germline lookup yields CDR1 LGHDT and CDR2 YNNKEL (reference sequence). V was shortened by 6 bases and J by 0 bases, with 14 bases between the two germline ends. Here the CDR3 reads CASRPGEWDQETQYF. The CDR3, as DNA: TGTGCCAGCAGGCCAGGGGAGTGGGACCAAGAGACCCAGTACTTC.

At least ten counts were recorded for this clonotype. The chain is built from TRBV12-3 or TRBV12-4 and TRBJ2-1; 9 nucleotides agree with TRBD1. Trimming cost V 5 bases and J 6 bases; bases outside gene matches: 11. This CDR3 spans 16 amino acids. CDR3: CASSRTGTGLSNEQFF. The DNA for the CDR3 is TGTGCCAGCAGTCGCACCGGGACAGGGCTCTCCAATGAGCAGTTCTTC.